Many counts were recorded for the clone carrying this T cell receptor beta chain. As yet, its antigen is unknown. This sample is drawn from a study of T cells in Graves' hyperthyroidism and ophthalmopathy. RNA transcripts gave rise to amplified TCR beta CDR3 regions. Carried out on the TCR CDR3, a first-round RT-PCR used the HTBI primer set. MiXCR, applied by TCRdb to the multiplex PCR reads, yields one record per CDR3 protein. The sample includes 75,000 to 100,000 distinct CDR3 sequences, 35% to 45% seen only once; the top ten take 10%. The authors deemed Graves' hyperthyroidism stable absent ophthalmopathy progression within 18 months. Orbital computed tomography and thyroid ultrasound, together with serum TRAb and thyroxine and clinical symptoms, were used for diagnoses. Study-wide results and caveats: The model anticipated ophthalmopathy a median around six months pre-onset.

The sequence was obtained from a woman aged 25 to 39 with Graves' hyperthyroidism. Sequencing was performed on peripheral blood or thyroid tissue (not recorded which).

The CDR3 bases are TGTGCCAGCAGCTTAGACTGGAGGGCCTACGAGCAGTACTTC. Translation gives CASSLDWRAYEQYF. The V and J genes are TRBV7-2 and TRBJ2-7; tentative D call: TRBD2 (6 bases). The CDR3 has 14 amino acids. CDR1 and CDR2 (germline): SGHTA, FQGNSA. The V and J ends lost 1 base and 2 bases respectively, with 9 bases between them.